These 22 T cell receptor beta chains share one sample of origin, sequenced in a study of blood T cells in healthy people across ages. It was with a sample-barcoded 5' primer and a J-beta primer mix that a second PCR of about 7 to 12 cycles was run. TCRdb passed the 5' RACE reads through MiXCR, listing each CDR3 protein once. The sample lists hundreds of thousands of distinct CDR3 sequences; 40% to 65% were seen once. Sequencing was done on a sample of blood. The receptor source for this set is a woman older than 75 in good health.

About this clonotype itself: A much larger clone differs from this one at a single base, so this may be a read error. The V call is TRBV4-1, the J call TRBJ2-5; 8 bases align to TRBD2. The CDR3 contains 15 residues. V gave up 2 bases and J gave up 11 bases; unmatched junction bases: 13. CDR1 is MGHRA and CDR2 is YSYEKL in the germline V gene. CDR3 in amino acids: CASSQIGLARNEQYF. As DNA, the CDR3 is TGCGCCAGCAGCCAAATCGGACTAGCCAGGAATGAGCAGTACTTC.

In this sample, this clonotype turned up a few times. The V and J genes are TRBV18 and TRBJ1-5, with D hard to call. CDR3 size: 14 residues. Germline CDR1 reads KGHSH; CDR2 reads LQKENI. Trimming left V 10 bases short and J 0 bases short, with 13 bases between. This CDR3 reads CAMTVAYSNQPQHF. The CDR3 coding sequence is TGTGCCATGACGGTCGCTTATAGCAATCAGCCCCAGCATTTT.

Concerning this clonotype itself: The germline gene is not matched at one end of the junction; a read error may be the cause. The genes are TRBV2 and TRBJ2-3, with D tentatively TRBD2 (6 bases). Germline V gives CDR1 SNHLY, CDR2 FYNNEI. CDR3 length: 16 residues. The chain's CDR3 is CAGRSGLLNPTGTQYF. The CDR3, as DNA: TGTGCCGGCAGATCGGGACTGTTAAACCCCACAGGTACGCAGTATTTT.

There are a few counts of this clonotype. The gene calls are TRBV7-3 and TRBJ1-1; D gene unclear. This CDR3 spans 14 amino acids. Trimming took off 7 bases at V and 1 base at J, with 13 bases between the two ends. Germline assignment: CDR1 SGHTA and CDR2 FQGTGA. The CDR3 spells CASKQGQKNTEAFF. CDR3 nucleotide sequence: TGTGCCAGCAAGCAAGGGCAGAAGAACACTGAAGCTTTCTTT.

This clonotype was recorded a few times. A much larger clone is a single base away; this may be a read error. The V call is TRBV6-6, the J call TRBJ2-1, with a weak D call TRBD2 (5 bases). Germline CDR1 and CDR2: MNHNY and SVGAGI (reference sequence). Trimming took off 7 bases at V and 6 bases at J, with 16 bases between the two ends. The CDR3 totals 14 residues. CDR3 sequence reads: CASIRGAQCNEQFF. DNA for the CDR3: TGTGCCAGCATTCGGGGAGCCCAATGCAATGAGCAGTTCTTC.

The V call is TRBV4-3, the J call TRBJ2-1; D call uncertain. The V gene lost 1 base and the J gene lost 0 bases, with 7 bases spanning the gap. Germline CDR1 LGHNA, CDR2 YSLEER. CDR3 length: 15 amino acids. CDR3 coding DNA: TGCGCCAGCAGCCAAGCAGAAAGCTCCTACAATGAGCAGTTCTTC. This sequence encodes CASSQAESSYNEQFF.

As regards this clonotype: One end of the junction varies from germline; a read error may be responsible. The V and J genes are TRBV5-1 and TRBJ2-7; D might be TRBD2 (6 bases). The CDR3 runs to 14 residues. The germline V gene has CDR1 SGHRS and CDR2 YFSETQ. CDR3 in DNA: TGCGCCAGCATCTTGGCGCGGGACTTATACGAGCAGTACTTC. Translating gives CASILARDLYEQYF. Based on the CDR3 plus reference TRBV5-1 and TRBJ2-7, the full variable domain is KAGVTQTPRYLIKTRGQQVTLSCSPISGHRSVSWYQQTPGQGLQFLFEYFSETQRNKGNFPGRFSGRQFSNSRSEMNVSTLELGDSALYLCASILARDLYEQYFGPGTRLTVT.

The chain couples TRBV27 to TRBJ2-2; D gene uncertain. V lost 3 bases to trimming and J lost 1 base, with 9 bases between them. CDR3 length: 15 residues. Per the germline V gene, CDR1 is MNHEY and CDR2 is SMNVEV (reference sequence). Written as DNA, the CDR3 is TGTGCCAGCAGTTTTCACCCGCGGAACACCGGGGAGCTGTTTTTT. It is translated as CASSFHPRNTGELFF.

This clonotype was seen ten or more times. The V gene is TRBV5-1, the J gene TRBJ1-2, with D perhaps matching TRBD1 (5 bases). This CDR3 is built from 14 residues. Germline V gives CDR1 SGHRS, CDR2 YFSETQ. V was trimmed by 4 bases and J by 4 bases, leaving 14 bases between them. CDR3 region: CASSREGEVYGYTF. The CDR3, as DNA: TGCGCCAGCAGCCGGGAAGGGGAGGTCTATGGCTACACCTTC.

CDR3 protein: CSALPLEVYTDTQYF. Here the CDR3 DNA reads TGCAGTGCTCTCCCACTAGAGGTATACACAGATACGCAGTATTTT. The rearrangement joins TRBV20-1 to TRBJ2-3, with D tentatively TRBD2 (5 bases). Germline-derived CDR1 and CDR2 are DFQATT and SNEGSKA (reference sequence). This CDR3 has 15 residues. The V end was cut by 5 bases, the J end by 2 bases, with 17 bases between.

The chain is built from TRBV7-9 and TRBJ2-1; D remains unclear. This CDR3 is 13 amino acids long. With 1 base removed from V and 8 bases from J, the gap between germline ends came to 9 bases. Germline CDR1 reads SEHNR; CDR2 reads FQNEAQ (reference sequence). CDR3 nucleotides: TGTGCCAGCAGCTTAGAGGTGGTCGATGAGCAGTTCTTC. Its translation is CASSLEVVDEQFF.

The chain links TRBV12-3 or TRBV12-4 to TRBJ2-5, with 13 bases fitting TRBD2. The trim removed 5 bases at V and 4 bases at J, leaving 7 bases unmatched. The length of the CDR3 is 16 residues. This CDR3 is CASSLGLAGMRETQYF. CDR3 DNA sequence: TGTGCCAGCAGTCTGGGACTAGCGGGAATGAGAGAGACCCAGTACTTC.

In this sample, this clonotype turned up many times. The chain uses TRBV4-2 and TRBJ2-3, with TRBD2 matching 10 bases. V lost 4 bases, J lost 4 bases, and 14 bases stayed unmatched. CDR1 LGHNA and CDR2 YNFKEQ come from the germline V gene. The CDR3 is 18 residues long. CDR3 bases: TGTGCCAGCAGCCTACGGGTTAGCGGGGGGAATGATGCAGATACGCAGTATTTT. Residues: CASSLRVSGGNDADTQYF.

The chain carries TRBV21-1 and TRBJ2-1; the table's D call, TRBD1, was not checked against the DNA. TRBV21-1 corresponds to a pseudogene. CDR3 size: 15 residues. CDR3 region: CASSLRDSLYNEQFF. CDR3 DNA sequence: TGTGCCAGCAGCCTCCGGGACAGTCTCTACAATGAGCAGTTCTTC.

The rearrangement uses TRBV6-2 or TRBV6-3 and TRBJ2-4; D is perhaps TRBD1 or TRBD2 (5 bases each). The closer fit of TRBJ2-7 to the DNA end suggests the J call may be wrong. Germline V gene sequence: CDR1 MNHEY, CDR2 SVGEGT. The CDR3 extends over 15 amino acids. In nucleotides, the CDR3 is TGTGCCAGCAGTAAGGGACCTCCGGTGGCCTACGAGCAGTACTTC. This gives the protein CASSKGPPVAYEQYF.

This clonotype came up many times. The chain recombines TRBV3-1 with TRBJ2-7, with 8 bases aligning to TRBD2. CDR1 is LGHDT, CDR2 YNNKEL, per germline (reference sequence). This CDR3 region has 15 residues. Germline trimming cut 1 base from V and 4 bases from J; bases unmatched to any gene: 6. CDR3 amino acids: CASSQGPGGPYEQYF. For the CDR3, the DNA is TGTGCCAGCAGCCAAGGTCCGGGAGGGCCATACGAGCAGTACTTC.

The table lists this clonotype with many counts. A much bigger clone sits one base away, suggesting this may be a read error. This chain uses TRBV6-5 with TRBJ2-1, with 12 bases that match TRBD2. With V trimmed by 4 bases and J by 3 bases, 10 bases remained unmatched. The CDR3 extends over 18 amino acids. CDR1 is MNHEY, CDR2 SVGAGI, per germline. The CDR3 sequence: CASSWTSGAAQIYNEQFF. DNA of the CDR3: TGTGCCAGCAGTTGGACTAGCGGGGCCGCCCAGATCTACAATGAGCAGTTCTTC.

This clonotype was recorded many times. V and J are TRBV5-1 and TRBJ2-3; D is possibly TRBD1 (6 bases). Trimming cost V 1 base and J 4 bases, with 13 bases left between them. The CDR3 length is 15 residues. The V gene's germline CDR1 is SGHRS and CDR2 YFSETQ. The CDR3 DNA reads TGCGCCAGCAGCTTGACCGGGACAATTGCAGATACGCAGTATTTT. Encoded protein: CASSLTGTIADTQYF.

In regard to this clonotype: This could be a read error, since a much larger clone is one nucleotide away. The chain combines TRBV20-1 with TRBJ2-3, with D unresolved. CDR3 length: 12 residues. V shed 4 bases and J shed 4 bases, with 9 bases lying between them. The germline gives CDR1 DFQATT, CDR2 SNEGSKA (reference sequence). The CDR3 loop reads CSAISPADTQYF. The CDR3 DNA reads TGCAGTGCTATTTCTCCAGCAGATACGCAGTATTTT.

At least ten counts were recorded for this clonotype. The chain joins TRBV3-1 to TRBJ2-3, with TRBD1 as a possible D gene (5 bases). Deletions cut 3 bases from V and 8 bases from J, with 15 bases between. The CDR3 length is 14 residues. Germline assignment: CDR1 LGHDT and CDR2 YNNKEL (reference sequence). DNA for the CDR3: TGTGCCAGCAGCCAGGGTATCGGACAAACTACGCAGTATTTT. Translated, it gives CASSQGIGQTTQYF.

This clonotype was counted many times. The chain recombines TRBV20-1 with TRBJ2-7, with a possible D match to TRBD2 (5 bases). The V gene's germline CDR1 is DFQATT and CDR2 SNEGSKA (reference sequence). The CDR3 sequence is 15 residues long. V shed 0 bases and J shed 3 bases, with 15 bases lying between them. As DNA, the CDR3 is TGCAGTGCTAGAGATCTAGCAGGTGACCACTACGAGCAGTACTTC. As protein: CSARDLAGDHYEQYF.

This clonotype was seen repeatedly, ten times or more. CDR3 region: CASSFLRGADTQYF. In nucleotides, the CDR3 is TGTGCCAGCAGTTTTTTGCGGGGTGCAGATACGCAGTATTTT. The J gene is TRBJ2-3, the V gene TRBV27, with D tentatively TRBD2 (6 bases). Per germline, CDR1 MNHEY and CDR2 SMNVEV (reference sequence). CDR3 length: 14 amino acids. V was shortened by 3 bases and J by 4 bases, with 11 bases between the two germline ends.